This TCR beta chain was retrieved from a study of shared clonotypes between healthy human individuals (dated by TCRdb to the early 2020s). With respect to the entire study: Two women and a few men aged 18 to 49 years were included in the cohort. Libraries were prepared and TCR repertoires were sequenced by different laboratories using diverse techniques, in order to increase sequencing depth and limit assay-specific biases. Blood TCR repertoires of about 5 healthy adults were deeply sequenced to estimate repertoire size and the extent of clonotype sharing between individuals. Per donor, three plates each were used for CD4 naive and CD4 memory, two for CD8 naive, and one for CD8 memory. Each donor's leukapheresis produced roughly between roughly 0.94 and 9.5 billion PBMCs.

The germline V gene sets CDR1 to MDHEN and CDR2 to SYDVKM. From the cysteine through the phenylalanine, the CDR3 covers 15 amino acids. The entry retains the CDR3 DNA only, 45 bases that are in frame from base 1. V loses 4 bases at its end and J loses 7 bases; junction bases beyond the gene matches: 8. Overall study results and their limits: Sampling was restricted to blood, and TCR repertoires in tissue are likely to differ from TCR repertoires in blood. Compared with non-shared clonotypes, clonotypes shared by all four sorted-subset donors had higher generation probabilities. Approximately 5% of naive CD4, approximately 3.7% of naive CD8, roughly 2.4% of memory CD4, and roughly 0.4% of memory CD8 clonotypes were shared across a few donors. Because the study included only a small number of donors, the genetic and exposure-history diversity represented was limited. Rarefaction of sorted-subset datasets indicated incomplete sequencing despite the large sequencing depth. Pairwise subsampling indicated that sequencing depth was expected to affect the degree of clonotype sharing among donors. Estimated clonotype richness was generally larger for naive than for memory subsets.

A word on this clone: This receptor's antigen is unknown. No base-level quality is on record; no much larger clone is a single base apart.

TCR CDR3 regions were amplified from genomic DNA by multiplex PCR using the deep immunoSEQ assay. Genomic DNA extracted from each cell subset was distributed evenly over all wells of several immunoSEQ 96-well plates, and each plate served as one replicate. For sorted subsets, each replicate PCR was loaded with about 0.2 ug genomic DNA, equivalent to 30,000 or so T cell genomes. Purified libraries were measured with a Qubit 3.0 fluorometer, size-checked on a Bioanalyzer 2100, and measured again with the KAPA Library Quantification kit. Each immunoSEQ 96-well plate was sequenced on its own single-read 150-cycle Illumina NextSeq 550 flow cell. In the original analysis: The immunoSEQ output contained only junctional sequences without quality scores, so filtering could not match that applied to full-length reads. To assign V/J genes and CDR3, sequences were annotated using PyIR, a Python wrapper for IgBLAST v1.9, with IMGT germline references. Reads were filtered out if the reads had weak V/J assignments (E-value above 1e-6), no CDR3, stop codons, out-of-frame junctions, or ambiguous translated residues. V3J clonotypes were defined as sequences sharing the same inferred V gene, J gene, and CDR3 amino acid sequence. Percentage overlap between repertoires was calculated by dividing the number of shared unique clonotypes by the size of the smaller repertoire. Richness of each repertoire was evaluated using RTK rarefaction, the Chao1 estimator, and Recon v2.1 estimates of unobserved clonotypes. For all TCRbeta clonotypes obtained by the gDNA method from several donors, generation probabilities were computed with OLGA. This is the immuneACCESS table as TCRdb keeps it, with only in-frame sequences that have V and J called. A part of the clones is gone; compared with another copy, unresolved V genes explain less than half, and the rest is unexplained. Clonal size and the V and J genes are those of that table, whereas D and trimming came from the DNA. The sample table shows more than 2 million clones, and roughly 93% are seen once. The ten biggest clones cover more than 1.5% of the sample.

CD8 naive samples consisted of CD45RO-negative cells that were positively selected for CCR7, yielding a CD45RA+CCR7+ population without TemRA cells. The donors were healthy, HIV-negative adults with no recently reported acute infections or vaccinations. Every donor was a Caucasian adult living in Nashville, Tennessee, USA. Blood was obtained by leukapheresis, after which PBMCs were separated by Ficoll-Histopaque density gradient centrifugation and cryopreserved in liquid nitrogen vapor phase. Purity and quantity of every magnetically sorted T cell population were checked by analytical flow cytometry. From each sorted fraction, genomic DNA was isolated and quantified by UV absorbance on a Nanodrop 2000c.

The material sequenced was naive CD8+ T cells from PBMCs. What this sample's cell subset or site label stands for: CD45RA+CCR7+. In this chain, TRBV28 is recombined with TRBJ1-5; TRBD1 aligns with 9 central bases. This sequence originates from a man younger than 35 in good health. Some clones in this sample may be carry-over from other donors' samples. The CDR3 region has the sequence CASSSGTGNTQPQHF. The bases read TGTGCCAGCAGTTCCGGGACAGGGAATACCCAGCCCCAGCATTTT. When the CDR3 is completed using the reference TRBV28 and TRBJ1-5 genes on either side, the full variable domain is DVKVTQSSRYLVKRTGEKVFLECVQDMDHENMFWYRQDPGLGLRLIYFSYDVKMKEKGDIPEGYSVSREKKERFSLILESASTNQTSMYLCASSSGTGNTQPQHFGDGTRLSIL.